The clone carrying this T cell receptor beta chain was detected only a few times. The antigen remains unidentified. The sample is drawn from a study of Tregs in tolerant kidney transplant recipients. The study's findings and limits: This study did not directly address biological reproducibility. Activated donor B cell expansion appeared to reveal the most relevant donor-specific TCRbeta repertoire.

Clones were sequenced by immunoSEQ multiplex PCR, and TCRdb holds only the in-frame ones, with some missing. The sample records 240,000 or so clones, roughly 80% being singletons. Germline assignment: CDR1 SNHLY and CDR2 FYNNEI. Trimming shortened V by 4 bases and J by 5 bases, and 11 bases separated the two germline ends. CDR3 length: 14 residues. The V gene is TRBV2, the J gene TRBJ1-4; D possibly corresponds to TRBD1 (6 bases). This clonotype was sampled from a human donor in good health. The sample taken for sequencing was CD4+ T cells from blood. CDR3 amino acids: CASSVRGLNEKLFF. CDR3 sequence (DNA): TGTGCCAGCAGTGTCAGGGGACTGAATGAAAAACTGTTTTTT.